This passage covers 4 T cell receptor beta chains from one sample sequenced in a study of CD8+CD57+ T cells in acquired aplastic anemia. It was genomic DNA that served as the template for profiling TCR beta VDJ and CDR3. MiXCR, applied by TCRdb to the reads, yields one record per CDR3 protein. Here the sample spans 150,000 to 200,000 distinct CDR3 sequences, about 64% being singletons. The sample taken for sequencing was sorted CD4+, CD8+, or CD8+CD57+ T cells (not recorded which) from PBMCs. Receptors originate from a human donor in good health.

In regard to this clonotype: A much larger clone sits a single nucleotide away, making a read error possible. The J gene is TRBJ1-4, the V gene TRBV9; TRBD1 might be the D (5 bases). This CDR3 is 17 amino acids long. Germline values: CDR1 SGDLS, CDR2 YYNGEE. CDR3 residues: CAGSVGQTGATNEKLFF. CDR3 in DNA: TGTGCCGGCAGCGTAGGGCAGACGGGGGCAACTAATGAAAAACTGTTTTTT.

This chain connects TRBV19 to TRBJ2-1, with D possibly called TRBD1 or TRBD2 (5 bases each). The CDR3 length is 13 residues. Trimming cost V 4 bases and J 3 bases, with 7 bases left between them. Per the germline V gene, CDR1 is LNHDA and CDR2 is SQIVND (reference sequence). DNA of the CDR3: TGTGCCAGTAGTAGAGGGGTCTACAATGAGCAGTTCTTC. It encodes CASSRGVYNEQFF.

This clonotype was seen more than once but under ten times. CDR3 DNA: TGTGCCAGCAGTTTAACAGGGGGCAGCTACGAGCAGTACTTC. Translated, it gives CASSLTGGSYEQYF. This rearrangement joins TRBV28 to TRBJ2-7; 9 nucleotides agree with TRBD1. V trimming: 2 bases; J trimming: 3 bases; junction bases outside the gene matches: 2. Germline lookup yields CDR1 MDHEN and CDR2 SYDVKM. The CDR3 sequence is 14 residues long.

This rearrangement joins TRBV7-8 to TRBJ2-7, with 7 bases that match TRBD2. Per the germline V gene, CDR1 is SGHVS and CDR2 is FQNEAQ. V lost 3 bases, J lost 3 bases, and 11 bases stayed unmatched. The CDR3 totals 16 residues. This CDR3 reads CASSFMAGVQNYEQYF. The CDR3 coding sequence is TGTGCCAGCAGCTTCATGGCGGGAGTCCAAAACTACGAGCAGTACTTC.